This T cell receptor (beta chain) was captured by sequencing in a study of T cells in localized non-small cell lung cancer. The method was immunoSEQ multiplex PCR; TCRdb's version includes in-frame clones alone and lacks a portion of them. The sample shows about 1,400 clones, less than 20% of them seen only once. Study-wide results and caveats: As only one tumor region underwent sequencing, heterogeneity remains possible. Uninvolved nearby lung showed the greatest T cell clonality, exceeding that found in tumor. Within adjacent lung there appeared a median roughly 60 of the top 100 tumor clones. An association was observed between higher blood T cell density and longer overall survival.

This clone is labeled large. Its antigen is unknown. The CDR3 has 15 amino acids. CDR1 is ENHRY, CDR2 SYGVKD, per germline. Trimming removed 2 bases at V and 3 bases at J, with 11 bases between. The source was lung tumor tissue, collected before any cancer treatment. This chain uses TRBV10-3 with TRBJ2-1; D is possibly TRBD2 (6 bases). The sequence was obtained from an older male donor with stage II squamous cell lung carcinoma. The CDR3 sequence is CAISEPKGLYNEQFF. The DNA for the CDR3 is TGTGCCATCAGTGAGCCGAAGGGACTCTACAATGAGCAGTTCTTC.